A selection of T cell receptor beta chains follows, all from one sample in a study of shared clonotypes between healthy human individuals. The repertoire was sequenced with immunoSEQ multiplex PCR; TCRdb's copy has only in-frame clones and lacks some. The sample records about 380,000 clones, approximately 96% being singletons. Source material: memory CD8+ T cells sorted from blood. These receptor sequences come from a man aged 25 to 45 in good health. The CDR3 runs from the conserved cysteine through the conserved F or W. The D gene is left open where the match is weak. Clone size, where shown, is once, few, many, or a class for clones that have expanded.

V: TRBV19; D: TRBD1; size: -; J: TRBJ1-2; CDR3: CASRRPGQGSYGYTF; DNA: TGTGCCAGTAGGCGTCCGGGACAGGGGTCCTATGGCTACACCTTC
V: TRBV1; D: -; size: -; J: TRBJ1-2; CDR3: CTSSHPGLRGSGYTF; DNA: TGCACCAGCAGCCACCCGGGTCTCAGAGGGTCCGGCTACACCTTC
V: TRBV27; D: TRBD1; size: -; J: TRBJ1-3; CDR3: CASSQTGGMNTIYF; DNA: TGTGCCAGCAGTCAGACAGGGGGGATGAACACCATATATTTT
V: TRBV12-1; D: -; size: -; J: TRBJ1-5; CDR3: CASSFEWGFWSNQPQHF; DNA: TGTGCCAGCAGCTTTGAGTGGGGTTTTTGGAGCAATCAGCCCCAGCATTTT
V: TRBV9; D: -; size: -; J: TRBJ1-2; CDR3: CASSVAGRGGYTF; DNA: TGTGCCAGCAGCGTAGCCGGGAGGGGTGGCTACACCTTC
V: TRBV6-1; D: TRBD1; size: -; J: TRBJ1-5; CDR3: CASKGQGVNQPQHF; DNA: TGTGCCAGCAAGGGACAGGGGGTCAATCAGCCCCAGCATTTT
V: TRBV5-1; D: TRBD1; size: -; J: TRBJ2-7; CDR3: CASSLGDRSYEQYF; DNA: TGCGCCAGCAGCTTGGGGGACAGATCCTACGAGCAGTACTTC
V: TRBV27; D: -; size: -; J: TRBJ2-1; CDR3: CASSFSTYNEQFF; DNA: TGTGCCAGCAGTTTCTCCACGTACAATGAGCAGTTCTTC
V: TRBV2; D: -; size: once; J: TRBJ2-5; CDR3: CASIGGETQYF; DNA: TGTGCCAGCATAGGCGGAGAGACCCAGTACTTC
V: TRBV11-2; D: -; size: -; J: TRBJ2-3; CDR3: CASSLGRAMGTDTQYF; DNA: TGTGCCAGCAGCTTAGGGAGGGCCATGGGCACAGATACGCAGTATTTT
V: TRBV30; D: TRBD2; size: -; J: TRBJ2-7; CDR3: CAWSVRPRTSGSYF; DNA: TGTGCCTGGAGTGTACGTCCCCGGACTAGCGGATCGTACTTC
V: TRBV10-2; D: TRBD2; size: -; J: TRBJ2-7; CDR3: CASSKGLAPYEQYF; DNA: TGCGCCAGCAGCAAGGGACTAGCCCCCTACGAGCAGTACTTC
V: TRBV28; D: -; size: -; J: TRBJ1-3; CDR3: CASSSPAGTRNTIYF; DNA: TGTGCCAGCAGTTCCCCTGCCGGGACAAGAAACACCATATATTTT
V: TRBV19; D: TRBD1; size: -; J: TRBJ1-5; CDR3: CASSKGASGQGSNQPQHF; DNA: TGTGCCAGTAGTAAGGGAGCGTCGGGACAGGGAAGCAATCAGCCCCAGCATTTT
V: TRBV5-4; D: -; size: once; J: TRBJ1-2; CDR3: CASSLAPRSTGEEGYTF; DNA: TGTGCCAGCAGCTTGGCCCCGCGTTCGACGGGAGAGGAGGGCTACACCTTC
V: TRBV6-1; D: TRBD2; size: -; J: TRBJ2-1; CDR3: CASSDTSGRYNEQFF; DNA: TGTGCCAGCAGTGACACTAGCGGGAGGTACAATGAGCAGTTCTTC
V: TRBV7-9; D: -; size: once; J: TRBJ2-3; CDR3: CASSWEMRDTQYF; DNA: TGTGCCAGCAGCTGGGAGATGAGAGATACGCAGTATTTT
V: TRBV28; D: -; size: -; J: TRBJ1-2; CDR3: CASSALVLYGYTF; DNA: TGTGCCAGCTCCGCACTGGTCCTCTATGGCTACACCTTC
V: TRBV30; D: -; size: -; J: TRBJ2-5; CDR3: CAWASGAETQYF; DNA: TGTGCCTGGGCCTCCGGGGCGGAGACCCAGTACTTC
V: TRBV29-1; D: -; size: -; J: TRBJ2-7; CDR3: CSVERPPGGGKAEQYF; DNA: TGCAGCGTTGAAAGGCCCCCGGGGGGCGGGAAGGCCGAGCAGTACTTC
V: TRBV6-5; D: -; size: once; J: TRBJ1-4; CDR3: CASSPESLHNEKLFF; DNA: TGTGCCAGCAGCCCCGAGTCACTTCATAATGAAAAACTGTTTTTT
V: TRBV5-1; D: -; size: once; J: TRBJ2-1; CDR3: CASSLDLAGNEQFF; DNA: TGCGCCAGCAGCTTGGATCTAGCCGGAAATGAGCAGTTCTTC
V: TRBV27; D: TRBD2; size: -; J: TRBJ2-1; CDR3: CASKGGGLAVTYNEQFF; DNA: TGTGCCAGCAAAGGGGGCGGACTAGCGGTAACCTACAATGAGCAGTTCTTC
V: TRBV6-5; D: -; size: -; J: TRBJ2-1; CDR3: CASSSTDTYNEQFF; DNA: TGTGCCAGCAGTTCGACGGACACCTACAATGAGCAGTTCTTC
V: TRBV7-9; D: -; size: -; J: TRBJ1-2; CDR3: CASSPLSGVDYGYTF; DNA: TGTGCCAGCAGCCCCCTCAGTGGGGTAGACTATGGCTACACCTTC
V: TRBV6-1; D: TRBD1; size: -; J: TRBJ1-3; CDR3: CASSLTGGGNTIYF; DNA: TGTGCCAGCAGCCTGACAGGGGGAGGAAACACCATATATTTT
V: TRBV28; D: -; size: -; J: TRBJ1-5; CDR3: CASSFSGYQPQHF; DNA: TGTGCCAGCAGTTTTTCAGGGTATCAGCCCCAGCATTTT
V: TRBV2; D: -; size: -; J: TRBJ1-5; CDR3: CASSETGGNQPQHF; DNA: TGTGCCAGCAGTGAGACGGGGGGAAATCAGCCCCAGCATTTT
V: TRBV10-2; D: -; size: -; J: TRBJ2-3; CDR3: CASKFPSMDTQYF; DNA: TGCGCCAGCAAATTCCCTTCAATGGATACGCAGTATTTT
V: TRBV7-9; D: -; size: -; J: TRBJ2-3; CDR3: CASSQNGPDTQYF; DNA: TGTGCCAGCAGCCAGAACGGGCCAGATACGCAGTATTTT
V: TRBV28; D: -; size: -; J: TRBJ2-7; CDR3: CASTRTDESYAQYF; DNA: TGTGCCAGCACACGGACGGACGAATCCTACGCGCAGTACTTC
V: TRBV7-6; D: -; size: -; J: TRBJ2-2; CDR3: CASSPGPKPNTGELFF; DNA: TGTGCCAGCAGCCCCGGACCTAAACCGAACACCGGGGAGCTGTTTTTT
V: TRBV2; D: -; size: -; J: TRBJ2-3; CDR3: CASSEISAGSTDTQYF; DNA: TGTGCCAGCAGTGAAATTAGCGCGGGTAGCACAGATACGCAGTATTTT
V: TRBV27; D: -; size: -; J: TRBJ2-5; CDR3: CASSLYRQETQYF; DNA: TGTGCCAGCAGTTTATACAGGCAAGAGACCCAGTACTTC
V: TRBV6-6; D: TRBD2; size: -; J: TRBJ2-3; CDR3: CASSYSLTGGYDTQYF; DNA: TGTGCCAGCAGTTACTCCTTAACGGGAGGGTACGATACGCAGTATTTT
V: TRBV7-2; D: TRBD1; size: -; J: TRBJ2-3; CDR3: CASSPSGTGGSGTQYF; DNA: TGTGCCAGCAGTCCGTCCGGGACAGGGGGATCGGGTACGCAGTATTTT
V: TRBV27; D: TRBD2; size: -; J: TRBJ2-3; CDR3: CASSHGRGADTQYF; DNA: TGTGCCAGCAGCCACGGGAGGGGGGCAGATACGCAGTATTTT
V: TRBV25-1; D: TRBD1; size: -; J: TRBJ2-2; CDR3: CASSEDRAGELFF; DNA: TGTGCCAGCAGTGAGGACAGGGCCGGGGAGCTGTTTTTT
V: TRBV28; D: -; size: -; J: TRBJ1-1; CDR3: CASSFRDRTEAFF; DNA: TGTGCCAGCAGTTTCAGGGATCGCACTGAAGCTTTCTTT
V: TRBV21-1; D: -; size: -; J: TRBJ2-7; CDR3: CASTKGRPYEQYF; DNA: TGTGCCAGCACCAAAGGACGACCGTACGAGCAGTACTTC
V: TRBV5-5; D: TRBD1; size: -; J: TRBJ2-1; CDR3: CASSLDRGEQFF; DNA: TGTGCCAGCAGCTTGGACAGGGGTGAGCAGTTCTTC
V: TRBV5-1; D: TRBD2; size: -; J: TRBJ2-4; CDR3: CASSDGAGIAKNIQYF; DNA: TGCGCCAGCAGCGACGGAGCGGGGATAGCCAAAAACATTCAGTACTTC
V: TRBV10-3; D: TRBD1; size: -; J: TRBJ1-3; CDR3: CAISDPGDRGGNTIYF; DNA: TGTGCCATCAGTGACCCCGGGGACAGGGGTGGAAACACCATATATTTT
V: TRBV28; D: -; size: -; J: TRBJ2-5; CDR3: CASSPGGTVQETQYF; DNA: TGTGCCAGCAGCCCTGGAGGGACGGTCCAAGAGACCCAGTACTTC
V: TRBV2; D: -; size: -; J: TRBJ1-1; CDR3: CASSEWGYRLRDTEAFF; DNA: TGTGCCAGCAGTGAATGGGGCTACAGGCTGAGGGACACTGAAGCTTTCTTT
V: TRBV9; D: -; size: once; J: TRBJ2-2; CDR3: CASSVAGGQGSTGELFF; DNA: TGTGCCAGCAGCGTAGCAGGGGGGCAGGGAAGCACCGGGGAGCTGTTTTTT
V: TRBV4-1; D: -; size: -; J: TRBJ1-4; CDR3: CASSQDPRPGDNEKLFF; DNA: TGCGCCAGCAGCCAAGATCCACGTCCGGGGGATAATGAAAAACTGTTTTTT
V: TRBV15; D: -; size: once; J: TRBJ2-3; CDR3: CATSRVDPTDTQYF; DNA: TGTGCCACCAGCAGAGTGGATCCCACAGATACGCAGTATTTT
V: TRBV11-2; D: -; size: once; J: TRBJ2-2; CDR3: CASRRLAFAGELFF; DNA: TGTGCCAGCAGACGTCTAGCGTTCGCCGGGGAGCTGTTTTTT
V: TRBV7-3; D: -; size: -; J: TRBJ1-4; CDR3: CASSLTGGFEKLFF; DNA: TGTGCCAGCAGCTTAACAGGGGGTTTTGAAAAACTGTTTTTT
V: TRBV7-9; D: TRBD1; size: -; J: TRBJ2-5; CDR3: CASTTIRTGVGETQYF; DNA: TGTGCCAGCACCACTATCCGGACAGGGGTGGGAGAGACCCAGTACTTC
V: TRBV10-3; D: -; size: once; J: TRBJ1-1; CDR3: CAISDGGMGTEAFF; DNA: TGTGCCATCAGTGATGGGGGGATGGGCACTGAAGCTTTCTTT
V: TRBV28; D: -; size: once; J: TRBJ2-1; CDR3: CASTLSENAYNEQFF; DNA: TGTGCCAGTACCCTAAGCGAGAACGCCTACAATGAGCAGTTCTTC
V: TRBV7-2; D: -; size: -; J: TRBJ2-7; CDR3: CASSLTNSYEQYF; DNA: TGTGCCAGCAGCTTGACAAACTCCTACGAGCAGTACTTC
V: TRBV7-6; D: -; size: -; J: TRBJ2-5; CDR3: CASSLVAQTQYF; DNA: TGTGCCAGCAGCTTAGTAGCGCAGACCCAGTACTTC
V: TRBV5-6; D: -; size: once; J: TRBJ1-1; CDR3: CASSLWVVARATEAFF; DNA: TGTGCCAGCAGCTTGTGGGTAGTGGCCAGGGCCACTGAAGCTTTCTTT
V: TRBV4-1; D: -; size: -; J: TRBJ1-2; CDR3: CASSQVGRRVYGYTF; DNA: TGCGCCAGCAGCCAAGTAGGCAGACGGGTCTATGGCTACACCTTC
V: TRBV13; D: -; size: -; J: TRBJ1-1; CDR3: CASSLGLAGEAFF; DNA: TGTGCCAGCAGCTTAGGCCTGGCTGGTGAAGCTTTCTTT